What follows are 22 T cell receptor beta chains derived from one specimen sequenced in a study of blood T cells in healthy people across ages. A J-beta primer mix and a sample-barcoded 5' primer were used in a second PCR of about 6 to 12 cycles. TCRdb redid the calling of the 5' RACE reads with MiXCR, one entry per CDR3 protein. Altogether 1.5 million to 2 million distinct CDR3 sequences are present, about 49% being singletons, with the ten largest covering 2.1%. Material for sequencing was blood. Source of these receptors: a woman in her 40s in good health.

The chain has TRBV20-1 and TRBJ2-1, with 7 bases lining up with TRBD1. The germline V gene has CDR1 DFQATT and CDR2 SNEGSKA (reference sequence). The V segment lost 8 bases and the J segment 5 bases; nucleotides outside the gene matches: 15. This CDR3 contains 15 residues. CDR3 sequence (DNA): TGCAGTCTACAGGGGTGGCGGAGTAGGGACAATGAGCAGTTCTTC. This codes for CSLQGWRSRDNEQFF.

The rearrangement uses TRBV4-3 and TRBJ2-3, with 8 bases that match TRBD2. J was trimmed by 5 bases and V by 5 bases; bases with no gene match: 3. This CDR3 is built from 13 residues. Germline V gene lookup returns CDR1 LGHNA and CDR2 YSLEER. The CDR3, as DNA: TGCGCCAGCAGCGAGCGGGGGAAAGATACGCAGTATTTT. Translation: CASSERGKDTQYF.

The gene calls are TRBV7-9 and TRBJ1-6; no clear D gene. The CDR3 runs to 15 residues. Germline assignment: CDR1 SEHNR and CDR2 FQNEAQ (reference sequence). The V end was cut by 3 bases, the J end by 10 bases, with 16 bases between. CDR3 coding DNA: TGTGCCAGCAGCTTCGAAGGGCGAGGGAAATCACCCCTCCACTTT. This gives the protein CASSFEGRGKSPLHF.

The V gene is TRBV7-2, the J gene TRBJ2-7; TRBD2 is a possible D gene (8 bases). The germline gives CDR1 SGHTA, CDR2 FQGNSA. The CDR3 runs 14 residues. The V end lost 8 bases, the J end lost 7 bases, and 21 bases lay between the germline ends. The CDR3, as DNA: TGTGCCAGCCGAAGCGGGGGACAGTTACATGAGCAGTACTTC. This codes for CASRSGGQLHEQYF.

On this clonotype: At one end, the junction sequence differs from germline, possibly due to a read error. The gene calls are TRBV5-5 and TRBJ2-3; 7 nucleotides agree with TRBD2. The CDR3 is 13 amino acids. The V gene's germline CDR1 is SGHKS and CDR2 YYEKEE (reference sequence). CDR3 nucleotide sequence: TGTGCCAGCAGTCTACCGGCGGGAGATGCGCAGTATTTT. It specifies CASSLPAGDAQYF. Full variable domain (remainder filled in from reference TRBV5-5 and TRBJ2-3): DAGVTQSPTHLIKTRGQQVTLRCSPISGHKSVSWYQQVLGQGPQFIFQYYEKEERGRGNFPDRFSARQFPNYSSELNVNALLLGDSALYLCASSLPAGDAQYFGPGTRLTVL.

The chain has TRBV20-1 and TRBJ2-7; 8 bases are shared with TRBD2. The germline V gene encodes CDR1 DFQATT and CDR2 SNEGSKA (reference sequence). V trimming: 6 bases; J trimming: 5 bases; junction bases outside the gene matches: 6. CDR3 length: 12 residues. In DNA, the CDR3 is TGCAGTGCCGAAAGCGGGGGCCACGAGCAGTACTTC. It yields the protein CSAESGGHEQYF.

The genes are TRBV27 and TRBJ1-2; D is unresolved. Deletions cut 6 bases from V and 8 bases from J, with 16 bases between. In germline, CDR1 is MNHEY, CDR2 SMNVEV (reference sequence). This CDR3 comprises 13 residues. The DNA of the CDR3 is TGTGCCAGCAGGGATCCCGGGTATGCAGGCTACACCTTC. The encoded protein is CASRDPGYAGYTF.

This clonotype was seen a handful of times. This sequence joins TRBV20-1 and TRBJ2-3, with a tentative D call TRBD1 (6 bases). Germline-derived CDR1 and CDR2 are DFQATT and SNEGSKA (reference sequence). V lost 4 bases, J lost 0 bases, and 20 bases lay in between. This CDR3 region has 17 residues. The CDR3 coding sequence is TGCAGTGCTACATTGGCAGGGGTTGGCCCGAGCACAGATACGCAGTATTTT. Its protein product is CSATLAGVGPSTDTQYF.

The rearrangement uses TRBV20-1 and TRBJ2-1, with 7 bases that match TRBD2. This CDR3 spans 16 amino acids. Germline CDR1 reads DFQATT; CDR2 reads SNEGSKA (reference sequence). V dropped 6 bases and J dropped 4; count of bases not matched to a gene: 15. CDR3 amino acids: CSAPSPLAALYNEQFF. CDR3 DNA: TGCAGTGCCCCCTCCCCCCTAGCGGCACTTTACAATGAGCAGTTCTTC.

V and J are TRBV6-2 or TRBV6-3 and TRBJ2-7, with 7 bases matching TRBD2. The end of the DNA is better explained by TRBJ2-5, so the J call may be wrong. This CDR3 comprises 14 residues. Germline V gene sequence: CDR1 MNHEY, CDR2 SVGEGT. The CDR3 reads CASSQRDYRETQYF. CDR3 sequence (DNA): TGTGCCAGCAGTCAACGGGACTACCGGGAGACCCAGTACTTC.

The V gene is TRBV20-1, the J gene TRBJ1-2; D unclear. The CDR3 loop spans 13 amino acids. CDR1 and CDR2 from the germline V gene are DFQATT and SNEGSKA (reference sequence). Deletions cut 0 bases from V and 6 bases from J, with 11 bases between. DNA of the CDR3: TGCAGTGCTAGAGATAATCTTAGTGATGGCTACACCTTC. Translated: CSARDNLSDGYTF.

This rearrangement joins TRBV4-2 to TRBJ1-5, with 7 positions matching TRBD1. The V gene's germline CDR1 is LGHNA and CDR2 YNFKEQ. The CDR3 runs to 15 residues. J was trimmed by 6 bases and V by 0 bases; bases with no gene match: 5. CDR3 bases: TGTGCCAGCAGCCAAGAGACAGGGTCAGGTCAGCCCCAGCATTTT. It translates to CASSQETGSGQPQHF.

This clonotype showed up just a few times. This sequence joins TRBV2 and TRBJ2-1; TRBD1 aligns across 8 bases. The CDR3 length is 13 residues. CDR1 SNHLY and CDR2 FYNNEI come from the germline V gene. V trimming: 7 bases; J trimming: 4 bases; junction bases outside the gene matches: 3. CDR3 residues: CASTRDRYNEQFF. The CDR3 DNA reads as TGTGCCAGCACTCGGGACAGGTACAATGAGCAGTTCTTC.

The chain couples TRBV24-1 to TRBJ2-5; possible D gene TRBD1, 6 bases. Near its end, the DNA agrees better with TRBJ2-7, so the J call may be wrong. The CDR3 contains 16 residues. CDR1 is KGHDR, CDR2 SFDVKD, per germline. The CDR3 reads CATSDTSPQGYHEQYF. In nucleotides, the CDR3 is TGTGCCACCAGTGATACGTCCCCACAGGGCTATCACGAGCAGTACTTC.

DNA of the CDR3: TGTGCCAGCAGCTTTGGGGCAGGGGGCGGGGGGGAGACCCAGTACTTC. Translating it yields CASSFGAGGGGETQYF. This chain connects TRBV7-2 to TRBJ2-5; D assignment may be TRBD1 or TRBD2 (8 bases each). V was clipped by 3 bases and J by 5 bases, with 19 bases between them. There are 16 residues in the CDR3. CDR1 SGHTA and CDR2 FQGNSA come from the germline V gene.

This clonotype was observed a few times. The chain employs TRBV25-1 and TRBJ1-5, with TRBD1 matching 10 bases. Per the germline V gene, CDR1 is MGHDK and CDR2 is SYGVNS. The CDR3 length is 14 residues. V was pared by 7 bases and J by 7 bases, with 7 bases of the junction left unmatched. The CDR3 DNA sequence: TGTGCCAGCAAGGGACAGGGGACCCGACAGCCCCAGCATTTT. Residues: CASKGQGTRQPQHF.

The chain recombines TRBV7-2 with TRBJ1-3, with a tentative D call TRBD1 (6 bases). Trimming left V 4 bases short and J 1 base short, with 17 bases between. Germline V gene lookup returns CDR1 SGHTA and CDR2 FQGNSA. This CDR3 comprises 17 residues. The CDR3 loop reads CASSSHGGLVSGNTIYF. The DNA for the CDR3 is TGTGCCAGCAGCTCACATGGGGGGCTTGTGTCTGGAAACACCATATATTTT.

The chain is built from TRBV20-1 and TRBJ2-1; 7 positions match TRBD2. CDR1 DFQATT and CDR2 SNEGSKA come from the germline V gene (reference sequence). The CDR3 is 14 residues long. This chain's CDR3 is CRVAAVSGNNEQFF. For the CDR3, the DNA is TGCAGGGTGGCGGCGGTCAGCGGGAACAATGAGCAGTTCTTC.

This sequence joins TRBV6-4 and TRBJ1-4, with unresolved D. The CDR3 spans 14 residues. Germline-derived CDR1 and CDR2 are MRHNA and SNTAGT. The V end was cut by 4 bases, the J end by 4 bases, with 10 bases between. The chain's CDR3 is CASSVGSLNEKLFF. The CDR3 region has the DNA TGTGCCAGCAGTGTCGGGTCCCTTAATGAAAAACTGTTTTTT.

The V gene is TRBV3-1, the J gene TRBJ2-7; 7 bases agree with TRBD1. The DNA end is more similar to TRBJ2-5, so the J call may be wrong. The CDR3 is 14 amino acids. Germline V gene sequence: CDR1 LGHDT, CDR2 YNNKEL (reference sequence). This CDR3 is CASSQVEGAETQYF. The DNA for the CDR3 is TGTGCCAGCAGCCAAGTTGAGGGGGCGGAGACCCAGTACTTC.

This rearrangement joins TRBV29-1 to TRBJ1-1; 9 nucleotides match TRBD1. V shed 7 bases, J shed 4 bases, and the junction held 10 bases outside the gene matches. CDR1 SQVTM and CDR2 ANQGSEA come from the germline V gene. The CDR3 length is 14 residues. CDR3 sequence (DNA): TGCAGCGCCCGACCGGGACAGGGAAGCACTGAAGCTTTCTTT. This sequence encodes CSARPGQGSTEAFF.

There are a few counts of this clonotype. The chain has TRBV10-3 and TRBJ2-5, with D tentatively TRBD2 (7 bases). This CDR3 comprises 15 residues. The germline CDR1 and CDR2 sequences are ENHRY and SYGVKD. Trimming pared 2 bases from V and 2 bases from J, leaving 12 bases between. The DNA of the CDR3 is TGTGCCATCAGTGAGCCAGGGAGGGGGCAAGAGACCCAGTACTTC. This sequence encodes CAISEPGRGQETQYF.